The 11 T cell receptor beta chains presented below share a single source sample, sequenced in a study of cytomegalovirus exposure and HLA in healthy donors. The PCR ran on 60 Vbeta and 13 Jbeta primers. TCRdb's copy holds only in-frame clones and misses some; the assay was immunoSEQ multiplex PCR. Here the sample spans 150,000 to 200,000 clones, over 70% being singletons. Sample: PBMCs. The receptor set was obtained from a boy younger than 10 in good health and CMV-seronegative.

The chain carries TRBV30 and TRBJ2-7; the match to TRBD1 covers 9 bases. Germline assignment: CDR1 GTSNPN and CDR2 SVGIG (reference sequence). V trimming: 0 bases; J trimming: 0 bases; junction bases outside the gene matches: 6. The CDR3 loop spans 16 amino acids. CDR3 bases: TGTGCCTGGAGTGTACGGCGGACAGGGGCCTCCTACGAGCAGTACTTC. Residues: CAWSVRRTGASYEQYF.

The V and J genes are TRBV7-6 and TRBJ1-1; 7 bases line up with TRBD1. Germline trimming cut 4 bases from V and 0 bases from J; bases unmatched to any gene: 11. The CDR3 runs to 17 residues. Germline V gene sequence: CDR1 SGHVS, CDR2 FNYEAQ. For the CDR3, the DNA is TGTGCCAGCAGCTCCTGGACAGGACTTATAATGAACACTGAAGCTTTCTTT. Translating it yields CASSSWTGLIMNTEAFF.

The CDR3 loop reads CASSLGLLALGQETQYF. The CDR3 DNA sequence: TGTGCCAGCAGCTTAGGATTACTAGCGTTGGGCCAAGAGACCCAGTACTTC. This sequence joins TRBV7-8 and TRBJ2-5; 7 nucleotides agree with TRBD2. The CDR3 spans 17 residues. Germline V gives CDR1 SGHVS, CDR2 FQNEAQ. The J segment lost 1 base and the V segment lost 1 base, leaving 9 bases of the junction unmatched. The complete variable domain, with remaining parts taken from reference TRBV7-8 and TRBJ2-5, reads GAGVSQSPRYKVAKRGQDVALRCDPISGHVSLFWYQQALGQGPEFLTYFQNEAQLDKSGLPSDRFFAERPEGSVSTLKIQRTQQEDSAVYLCASSLGLLALGQETQYFGPGTRLLVL.

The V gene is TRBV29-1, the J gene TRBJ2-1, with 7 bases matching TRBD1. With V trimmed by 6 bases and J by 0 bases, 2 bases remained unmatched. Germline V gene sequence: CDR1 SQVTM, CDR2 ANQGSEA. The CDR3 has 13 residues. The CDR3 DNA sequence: TGCAGCGTCCGGGACAGCTCCTACAATGAGCAGTTCTTC. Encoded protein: CSVRDSSYNEQFF.

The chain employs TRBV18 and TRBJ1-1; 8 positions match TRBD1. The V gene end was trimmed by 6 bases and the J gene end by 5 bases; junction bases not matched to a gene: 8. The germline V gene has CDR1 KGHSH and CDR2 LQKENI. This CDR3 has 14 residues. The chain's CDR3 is CASSPGQGGTEAFF. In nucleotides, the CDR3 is TGTGCCAGCTCTCCCGGACAGGGAGGTACTGAAGCTTTCTTT.

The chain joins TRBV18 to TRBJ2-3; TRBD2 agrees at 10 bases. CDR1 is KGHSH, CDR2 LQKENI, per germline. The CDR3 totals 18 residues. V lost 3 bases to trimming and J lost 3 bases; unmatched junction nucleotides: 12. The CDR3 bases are TGTGCCAGCTCACCCCCCGGCCTAGCGGGAGTTGTTACAGATACGCAGTATTTT. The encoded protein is CASSPPGLAGVVTDTQYF.

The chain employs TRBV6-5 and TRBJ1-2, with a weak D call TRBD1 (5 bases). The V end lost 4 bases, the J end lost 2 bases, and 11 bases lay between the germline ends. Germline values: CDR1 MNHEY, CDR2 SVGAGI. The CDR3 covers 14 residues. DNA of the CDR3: TGTGCCAGCAGTTCCCTGACAGTGAACTATGGCTACACCTTC. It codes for CASSSLTVNYGYTF.

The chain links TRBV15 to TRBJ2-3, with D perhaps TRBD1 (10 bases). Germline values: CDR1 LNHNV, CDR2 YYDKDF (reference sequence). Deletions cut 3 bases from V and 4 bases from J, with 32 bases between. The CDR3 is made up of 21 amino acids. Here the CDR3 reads CATSSTRRDRGGREGADTQYF. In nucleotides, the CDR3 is TGTGCCACCAGCAGTACCCGCCGGGACAGGGGAGGGCGGGAGGGAGCAGATACGCAGTATTTT.

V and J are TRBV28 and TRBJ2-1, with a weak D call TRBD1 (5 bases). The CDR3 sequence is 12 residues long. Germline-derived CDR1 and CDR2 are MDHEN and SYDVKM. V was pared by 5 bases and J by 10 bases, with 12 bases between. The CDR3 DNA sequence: TGTGCCAGCAGTACTGGGGCTAGGGAGCAGTTCTTC. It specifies CASSTGAREQFF.

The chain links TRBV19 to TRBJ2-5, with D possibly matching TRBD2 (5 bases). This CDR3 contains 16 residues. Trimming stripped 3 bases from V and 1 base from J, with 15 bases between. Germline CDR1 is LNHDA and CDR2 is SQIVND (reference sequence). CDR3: CASSIFRGALQETQYF. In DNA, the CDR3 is TGTGCCAGTAGTATTTTCCGGGGAGCGCTCCAAGAGACCCAGTACTTC. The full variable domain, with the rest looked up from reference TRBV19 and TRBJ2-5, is DGGITQSPKYLFRKEGQNVTLSCEQNLNHDAMYWYRQDPGQGLRLIYYSQIVNDFQKGDIAEGYSVSREKKESFPLTVTSAQKNPTAFYLCASSIFRGALQETQYFGPGTRLLVL.

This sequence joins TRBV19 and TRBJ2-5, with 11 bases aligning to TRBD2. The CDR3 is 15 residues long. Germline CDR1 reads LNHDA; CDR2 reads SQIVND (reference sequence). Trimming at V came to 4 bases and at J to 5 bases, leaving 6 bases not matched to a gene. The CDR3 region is CASSTLAGGFETQYF. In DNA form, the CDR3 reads TGTGCCAGTAGTACCTTAGCGGGAGGGTTCGAGACCCAGTACTTC.